A selection of T cell receptor beta chains follows, all from one sample in a study of early T cells in non-severe SARS-CoV-2 infection. MiXCR, applied by TCRdb to the 5' RACE reads, yields one record per CDR3 protein. The table includes 40,000 to 50,000 distinct CDR3 sequences, over 10% detected once. The sample consisted of whole blood. Source of these receptors: an adult who was a healthcare worker with PCR-confirmed SARS-CoV-2 infection or an uninfected control (not recorded which). CDR3s include the opening cysteine and the closing phenylalanine or tryptophan. D genes are given only for firm matches. Clone size is stated in some rows and not others, as once, few, many or a class when expanded.

j_call,clone_size,v_call,cdr3_length,d_call,cdr3_aa,cdr3_nt
TRBJ1-2,NA,TRBV29-1,11,NA,CSVGGHYGYTF,TGCAGCGTTGGGGGACACTATGGCTACACCTTC
TRBJ2-1,few,TRBV3-1,17,TRBD2,CASSPGLAGGPGDEQFF,TGTGCCAGCAGCCCTGGACTAGCGGGGGGGCCGGGCGATGAGCAGTTCTTC
TRBJ1-1,many,TRBV7-9,15,NA,CASSPTFTRWSEAFF,TGTGCCAGCAGCCCCACCTTTACCCGGTGGTCTGAAGCTTTCTTT
TRBJ2-3,NA,TRBV20-1,14,NA,CSAALGWSTDTQYF,TGCAGTGCTGCCCTGGGTTGGAGCACAGATACGCAGTATTTT
TRBJ1-5,once,TRBV6-5,14,TRBD1,CASSTDRGSQPQHF,TGTGCCAGCAGTACGGACAGGGGTAGTCAGCCCCAGCATTTT
TRBJ2-7,NA,TRBV20-1,11,NA,CSALRGFEQYF,TGCAGTGCCCTCCGGGGCTTCGAGCAGTACTTC
TRBJ1-6,many,TRBV30,14,TRBD1,CASSPGQINSPLHF,TGTGCCTCGTCACCGGGACAGATTAATTCACCCCTCCACTTT
TRBJ2-1,few,TRBV29-1,14,NA,CSVKQGSTYNEQFF,TGCAGCGTTAAACAGGGTTCCACCTACAATGAGCAGTTCTTC
TRBJ2-5,many,TRBV6-2/TRBV6-3,12,NA,CASSLYQETQYF,TGTGCCAGCAGTCTATACCAAGAGACCCAGTACTTC
TRBJ1-5,many,TRBV19,12,NA,CASSIGGQPQHF,TGTGCCAGTAGTATAGGGGGACAGCCCCAGCATTTT
TRBJ1-1,NA,TRBV10-3,13,NA,CAISPGLNTEAFF,TGTGCCATCAGCCCGGGACTGAACACTGAAGCTTTCTTT